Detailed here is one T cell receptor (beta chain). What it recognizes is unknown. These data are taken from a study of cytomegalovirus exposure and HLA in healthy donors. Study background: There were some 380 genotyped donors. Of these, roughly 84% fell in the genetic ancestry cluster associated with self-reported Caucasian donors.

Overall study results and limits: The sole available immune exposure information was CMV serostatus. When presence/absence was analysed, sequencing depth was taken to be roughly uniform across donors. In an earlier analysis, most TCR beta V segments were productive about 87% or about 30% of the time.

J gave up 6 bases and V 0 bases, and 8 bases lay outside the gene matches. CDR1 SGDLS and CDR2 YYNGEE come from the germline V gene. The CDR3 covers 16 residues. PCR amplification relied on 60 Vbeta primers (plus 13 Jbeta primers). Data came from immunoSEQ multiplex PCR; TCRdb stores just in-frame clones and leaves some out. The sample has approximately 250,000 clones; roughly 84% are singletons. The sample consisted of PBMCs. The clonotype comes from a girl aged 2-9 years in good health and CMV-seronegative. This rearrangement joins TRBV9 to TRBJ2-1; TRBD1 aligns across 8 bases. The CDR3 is CASSVDGRGRTNEQFF. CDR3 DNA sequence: TGTGCCAGCAGCGTAGACGGCAGGGGGCGCACCAATGAGCAGTTCTTC.